This TCR beta chain was retrieved from a study of blood T cell repertoires in COVID-19. The wider study: T cells, B-cell-depleted T cells, or PBMCs supplied cDNA or gDNA.

With 5 bases clipped from V and 3 bases from J, the junction kept 8 bases outside the gene matches. Per the germline V gene, CDR1 is GTSNPN and CDR2 is SVGIG (reference sequence). The CDR3 loop spans 14 amino acids. Study processing details: Estimation of nucleated cell counts relied on the amplification of reference gene primers. The data were produced by immunoSEQ multiplex PCR, yet TCRdb's version contains in-frame clones alone and is incomplete. V and J calls and clone size are given by that table; D and trimming were obtained from the DNA. The table lists around 240,000 clones, roughly 88% of them singletons.

The clonotype comes from a woman between 50 and 59 years old who had recovered from COVID-19. The source material was PBMCs or T cells enriched from blood (not recorded which). This sequence joins TRBV30 and TRBJ1-1; 8 positions agree with TRBD1. The CDR3 DNA follows: TGTGCCTGGGACAGGGGTTCTAGTGACACTGAAGCTTTCTTT. Residues: CAWDRGSSDTEAFF.